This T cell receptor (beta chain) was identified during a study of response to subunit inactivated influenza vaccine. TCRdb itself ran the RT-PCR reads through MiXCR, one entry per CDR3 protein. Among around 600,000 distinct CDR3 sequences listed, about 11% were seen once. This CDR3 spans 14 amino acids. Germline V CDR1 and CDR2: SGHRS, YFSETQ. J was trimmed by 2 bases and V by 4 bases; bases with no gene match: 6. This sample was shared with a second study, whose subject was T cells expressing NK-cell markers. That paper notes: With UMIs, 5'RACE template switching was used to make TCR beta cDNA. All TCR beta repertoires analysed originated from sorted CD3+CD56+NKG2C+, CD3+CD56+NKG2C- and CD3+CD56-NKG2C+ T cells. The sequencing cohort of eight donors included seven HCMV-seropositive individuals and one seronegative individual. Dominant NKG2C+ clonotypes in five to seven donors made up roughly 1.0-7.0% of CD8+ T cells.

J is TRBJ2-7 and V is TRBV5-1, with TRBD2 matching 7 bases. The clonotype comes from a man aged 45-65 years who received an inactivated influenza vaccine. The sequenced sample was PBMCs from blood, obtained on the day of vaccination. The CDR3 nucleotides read TGCGCCAGCAGCCGGGAGGTAGCTCCCTACGAGCAGTACTTC. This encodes CASSREVAPYEQYF.